The clone carrying this T cell receptor beta chain was seen ten or more times. Trimming removed 0 bases from V and 10 bases from J, with 7 bases in between. The length of the CDR3 is 11 residues. CDR1 SGHRS and CDR2 YFSETQ come from the germline V gene. This sample was taken from a study of spatial heterogeneity in lung cancer. Time point reported: sample taken at primary tumor resection. Every molecule of TCR cDNA had its own unique molecular identifier. TCRdb re-derived calls from the 5' RACE reads in MiXCR, one entry per CDR3 protein. This table holds tens of thousands of distinct CDR3 sequences, approximately 12% found once.

V gene TRBV5-1 combines with J gene TRBJ1-1; D not certain. The TCR was taken from a male donor with early-stage non-small cell lung cancer. The starting material was PBMCs, obtained at surgery. As DNA, the CDR3 is TGCGCCAGCAGCTTGGGAACGGGAGCTTTCTTT. Its translation is CASSLGTGAFF.